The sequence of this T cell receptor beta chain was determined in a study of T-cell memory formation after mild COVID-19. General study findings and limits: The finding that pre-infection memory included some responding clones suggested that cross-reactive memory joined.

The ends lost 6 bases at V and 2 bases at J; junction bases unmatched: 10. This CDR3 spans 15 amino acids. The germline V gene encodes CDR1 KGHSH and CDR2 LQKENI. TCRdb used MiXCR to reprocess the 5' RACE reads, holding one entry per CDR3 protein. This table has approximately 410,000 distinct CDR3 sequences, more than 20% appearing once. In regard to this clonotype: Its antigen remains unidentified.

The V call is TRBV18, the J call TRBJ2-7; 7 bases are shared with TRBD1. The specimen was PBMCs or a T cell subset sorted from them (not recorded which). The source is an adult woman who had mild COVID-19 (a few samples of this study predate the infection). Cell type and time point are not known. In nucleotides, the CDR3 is TGTGCCAGCTCTTCCGGGACAGCGAGCACCTACGAGCAGTACTTC. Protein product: CASSSGTASTYEQYF. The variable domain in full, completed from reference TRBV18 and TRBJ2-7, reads NAGVMQNPRHLVRRRGQEARLRCSPMKGHSHVYWYRQLPEEGLKFMVYLQKENIIDESGMPKERFSAEFPKEGPSILRIQQVVRGDSAAYFCASSSGTASTYEQYFGPGTRLTVT.